Detailed here is one TCR beta chain. What it binds is not known. The method was immunoSEQ multiplex PCR; TCRdb's version includes in-frame clones alone and lacks a portion of them. The sample contains tens of thousands of clones, around nine tenths of which appear only once. No patient escaped relapse after autologous stem cell transplantation, and brentuximab vedotin exposure varied. Patients reached a best response of complete response, partial response or progressive disease. This specimen belongs to a study of PD-1 blockade in classical Hodgkin lymphoma. Study results and caveats: CD4+ TCR diversity, unlike CD8+, climbed significantly by C4D1. The baseline diversity of complete responders showed similarity to that of newly diagnosed patients.

The specimen was peripheral blood mononuclear cells (PBMCs), collected before the second cycle of nivolumab. The origin of this receptor is a human donor with classical Hodgkin lymphoma.

CDR3 amino acids: CASSFSDRGETNSPLHF. CDR3 bases: TGCGCCAGCAGCTTTTCCGACAGGGGTGAAACCAATTCACCCCTCCACTTT. V usage is TRBV5-1 and J usage is TRBJ1-6; 8 positions match TRBD1. Germline CDR1 reads SGHRS; CDR2 reads YFSETQ. The CDR3 covers 17 residues. Trimming took 2 bases from V and 7 from J; bases not matched to a gene: 11.